These T cell receptor beta chains were read from a single sample in a study of T cell responses to AZD1222 COVID-19 vaccine. TCRdb's table, derived via immunoSEQ multiplex PCR, lists solely in-frame clones and lacks some. The sample holds around 160,000 clones; roughly 89% are singletons and the top ten take 5.2%. Sequencing was performed on peripheral blood, taken on day 0 of AZD1222 vaccination. The source is an adult in good health. CDR3s include the opening cysteine and the closing phenylalanine or tryptophan. The D gene is left open where the match is weak. A row's size may be missing; if present it is once, few, many or a size class.

>-|TRBJ2-5|-|TRBV7-2
CASSLSSAEETQYF
>-|TRBJ2-3|TRBD2|TRBV11-2
CASSLLTSGSTDTQYF
>-|TRBJ1-3|TRBD1|TRBV7-8
CASSLDRVGGNTIYF
>-|TRBJ2-5|-|TRBV9
CASSVWGRRTGETQYF
>-|TRBJ2-3|-|TRBV12-3/TRBV12-4
CASSLTAAQYF
>-|TRBJ2-6|-|TRBV5-6
CASSFEIRGSGANVLTF
>many|TRBJ2-7|-|TRBV9
CASSTGTPTFLYF
>-|TRBJ2-3|TRBD1|TRBV11-3
CASTHTGGNTQYF
>-|TRBJ1-6|-|TRBV5-1
CASSLGQGNNSPLHF
>-|TRBJ1-3|-|TRBV5-4
CASGTQSSGNTIYF
>once|TRBJ2-7|-|TRBV5-1
CASSWGPGSYEQYF
>-|TRBJ1-2|-|TRBV6-1
CASSELVPSNYGYTF
>-|TRBJ1-6|-|TRBV18
CASSQGHPTNSPLHF
>-|TRBJ2-1|TRBD2|TRBV27
CASSLRSLAVQHNEQFF
>-|TRBJ2-3|-|TRBV7-2
CASSLEGRGDTQYF
>-|TRBJ1-5|-|TRBV5-8
CASSSGVQPQHF
>-|TRBJ2-3|TRBD1|TRBV15
CATSRDRWDSPVADTQYF
>-|TRBJ2-5|-|TRBV3-1/TRBV3-2
CASSRDRIQETQYF
>-|TRBJ2-3|TRBD2|TRBV5-1
CASSLAGTSGGPTSTDTQYF
>-|TRBJ1-3|-|TRBV12-3/TRBV12-4
CASSLEENTIYF
>-|TRBJ2-1|TRBD2|TRBV7-2
CASSFGTSGRGGFF
>-|TRBJ2-7|-|TRBV23-1
CASSQWGEVGF
>-|TRBJ2-3|TRBD2|TRBV9
CASSGVAGLADTQYF
>-|TRBJ1-1|-|TRBV9
CASSGDSTYALEAFF
>-|TRBJ2-2|TRBD2|TRBV10-3
CAISEGGGRVPGELFF
>-|TRBJ2-7|TRBD2|TRBV18
CASSPQRGAGNEQYF
>-|TRBJ2-3|TRBD2|TRBV10-3
CAISESSGRTDTQYF
>-|TRBJ1-1|-|TRBV18
CASGGSLNTEAFF
>-|TRBJ1-2|TRBD1|TRBV6-5
CASSYAEGAVYGYTF
>-|TRBJ1-5|-|TRBV11-2
CASSRGRAGDQPQHF
>-|TRBJ2-7|-|TRBV6-5
CASSYKGSPYEQYF
>-|TRBJ2-5|TRBD2|TRBV5-1
CASSPIGGGAWETQYF
>-|TRBJ1-3|-|TRBV10-1
CARHGLNSGNTIYF
>-|TRBJ1-5|-|TRBV19
CASTNWGSNQPQHF
>-|TRBJ2-1|-|TRBV7-3
CASSLNSGSSYNEQFF
>-|TRBJ1-2|-|TRBV5-1
CASSLNLDGYTF
>-|TRBJ2-6|TRBD1|TRBV4-2
CASSHTGTGVFGANVLTF
>-|TRBJ2-7|TRBD1|TRBV5-1
CASSGTGFGEQYF
>once|TRBJ1-5|-|TRBV19
CASSIRVGDLPQHF
>-|TRBJ2-1|-|TRBV24-1
CATANGKDRTEQFF
>few|TRBJ2-7|-|TRBV9
CASSPRGRETYEQYF
>-|TRBJ1-4|TRBD1|TRBV29-1
CSVMGQITNEKLFF
>-|TRBJ2-7|TRBD2|TRBV20-1
CSASLGRGVYEQYF
>-|TRBJ2-2|-|TRBV6-4
CASRGVVDTGELFF
>-|TRBJ1-2|-|TRBV4-2
CASSQRREFTNYGYTF
>-|TRBJ1-2|-|TRBV7-9
CASSSGTSFGYTF
>-|TRBJ1-5|-|TRBV4-3
CASSQDPNQPQHF
>-|TRBJ1-2|-|TRBV25-1
CASSASDSYGYTF
>-|TRBJ1-1|-|TRBV19
CASSFAGEAFF
>many|TRBJ2-6|-|TRBV5-4
CASSSGHSFSGANVLTF
>-|TRBJ2-3|TRBD2|TRBV5-5
CASSLDSSGYTDTQYF
>-|TRBJ1-5|TRBD1|TRBV6-5
CASSPGGGQPQHF
>-|TRBJ1-3|-|TRBV7-3
CASSSDSSGNTIYF
>-|TRBJ2-7|-|TRBV7-8
CASSLRWGPYEQYF
>-|TRBJ2-2|TRBD1|TRBV11-3
CASSQRQGTTGELFF
>-|TRBJ2-5|-|TRBV6-2/TRBV6-3
CASSKETGGYQETQYF
>-|TRBJ2-1|TRBD2|TRBV5-1
CASSLGTSGSSSYNEQFF
>-|TRBJ2-7|TRBD1|TRBV6-2/TRBV6-3
CASSLPRTGEYEQYF
>-|TRBJ2-1|TRBD2|TRBV10-3
CAISLAGGSYNEQFF
>-|TRBJ2-3|-|TRBV7-2
CASRLAGTDTQYF